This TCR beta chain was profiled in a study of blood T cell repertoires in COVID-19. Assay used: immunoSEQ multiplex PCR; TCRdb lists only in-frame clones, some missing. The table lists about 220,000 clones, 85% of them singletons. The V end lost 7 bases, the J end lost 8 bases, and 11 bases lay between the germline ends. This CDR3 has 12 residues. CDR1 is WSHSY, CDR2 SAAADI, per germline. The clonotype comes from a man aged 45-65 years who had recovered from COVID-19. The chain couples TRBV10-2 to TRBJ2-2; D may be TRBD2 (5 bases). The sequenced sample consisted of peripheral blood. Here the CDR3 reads CASKTGIGELFF. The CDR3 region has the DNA TGCGCCAGCAAGACGGGGATAGGGGAGCTGTTTTTT.